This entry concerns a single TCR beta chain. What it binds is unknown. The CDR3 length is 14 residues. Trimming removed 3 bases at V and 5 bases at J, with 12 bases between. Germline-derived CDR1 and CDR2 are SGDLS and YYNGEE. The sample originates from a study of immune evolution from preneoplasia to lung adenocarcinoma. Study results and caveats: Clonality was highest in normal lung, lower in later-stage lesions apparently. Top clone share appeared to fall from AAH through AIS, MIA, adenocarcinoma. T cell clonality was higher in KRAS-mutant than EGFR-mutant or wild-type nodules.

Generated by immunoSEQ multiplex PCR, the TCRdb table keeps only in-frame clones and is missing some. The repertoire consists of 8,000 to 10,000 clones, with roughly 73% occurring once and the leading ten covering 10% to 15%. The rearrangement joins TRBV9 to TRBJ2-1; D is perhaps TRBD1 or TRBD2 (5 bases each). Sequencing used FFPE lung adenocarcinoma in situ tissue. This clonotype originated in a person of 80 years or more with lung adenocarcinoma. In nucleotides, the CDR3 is TGTGCCAGCAGCGGGGACGGGATTCACAATGAGCAGTTCTTC. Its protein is CASSGDGIHNEQFF.